The text below deals with one TCR beta chain. It has no known antigen specificity. Per-nucleotide qualities are absent, and no much larger clonotype sits a single base away. The sample originates from a study of blood T cell repertoires in COVID-19 (TCRdb year 2020). Study-level background: Collaborator samples came from the United States, Italy and Spain and covered acute and convalescent phases of COVID-19. The prospective study material was composed of cDNA or gDNA derived from T cells, B-cell-depleted T cells, or PBMCs. The dataset comprised deeply sampled blood TCRbeta repertoires from subjects exposed to, actively infected with, or recovered from COVID-19. The repertoires were made available in a free public database intended to serve as a resource for research on the immune response to SARS-CoV-2. The samples were drawn from two sources: the first 160 participants of the ongoing ImmuneRACE study, and 1,254 subjects contributed by 6 global collaborators. A de-identified subject ID, COVID-19 status, age in years and sex were almost always included in the sample metadata. Where HLA class I and class II types were available, the types were taken from metadata supplied by the sample provider, not from assay-based typing.

Trimming removed 8 bases from V and 3 bases from J, leaving 14 bases between the germline ends. Including cysteine and phenylalanine, the CDR3 has 12 amino acids. The entry retains the CDR3 DNA only, 36 bases that are in frame from base 1. CDR1 and CDR2 are read off the germline V gene (reference sequence) as GTSNPN and SVGIG. TCRbeta CDR3 regions were amplified from genomic DNA using the immunoSEQ Assay, a bias-controlled multiplex PCR. The study's processing was this. Nucleated cell counts per sample were estimated from amplification of reference gene primers within the assay. To quantify the absolute abundance of each unique TCRbeta CDR3 rearrangement, sequence reads were collapsed and filtered. Productive Simpson clonality was computed per sample as the square root of Simpson's diversity index over productive rearrangements. Here the immuneACCESS table is served through TCRdb, limited to in-frame sequences with V and J called. Missing clones are a known gap in these copies; in checked studies unresolved V genes cover under half, and the rest lacks a known reason. The DNA gave D and trimming, while V, J and clone size come from that table. Within this sample are approximately 80,000 clones, with approximately 85% of them counted one time only. Around 2.9% of the sample rests with the top ten.

Broader findings and caveats from the paper: The quantity of clinical and demographic metadata differed by source and by participant and was supplied without curation.

At one collaborating source in Seattle, patients were enrolled during active infection and were followed longitudinally through the course of disease. The collaborating institutions used their own protocols to collect whole blood in K2EDTA tubes. For TCRbeta analysis, collaborators shipped samples in one of three forms: frozen whole blood, isolated PBMCs, or DNA extracted from either of those sample types. Sequenced sample: peripheral blood. This clonotype was obtained from an elderly woman with COVID-19, enrolled during active disease. The rearranged segments are TRBV30 and TRBJ2-7, and possibly TRBD1, on 7 matching bases. The DNA sequence is given as TGTGCCCGAGACAGGGAGGTCTACGAGCAGTACTTC. Its protein product is CARDREVYEQYF.